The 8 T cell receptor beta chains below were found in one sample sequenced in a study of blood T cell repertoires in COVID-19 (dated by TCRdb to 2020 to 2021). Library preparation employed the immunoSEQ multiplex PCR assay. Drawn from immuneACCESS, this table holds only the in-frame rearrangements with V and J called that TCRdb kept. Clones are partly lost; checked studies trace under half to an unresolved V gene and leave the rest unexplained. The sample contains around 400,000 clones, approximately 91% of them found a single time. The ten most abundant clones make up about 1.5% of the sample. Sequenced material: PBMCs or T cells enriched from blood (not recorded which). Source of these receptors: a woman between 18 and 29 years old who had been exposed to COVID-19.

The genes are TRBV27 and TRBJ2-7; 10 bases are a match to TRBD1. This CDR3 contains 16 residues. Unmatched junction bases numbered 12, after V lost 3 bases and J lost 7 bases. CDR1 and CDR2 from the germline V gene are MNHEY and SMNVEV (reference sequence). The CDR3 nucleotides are TGTGCCAGCAGTTTGTGGTCGGACAGGGGGTTGGGGGAGCAGTACTTC. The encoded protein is CASSLWSDRGLGEQYF.

The CDR3 DNA follows: TGTGCCACCCCCCTGCAATGCCACCCACTAGATGTAGCCAAAAACATTCAGTACTTC. This gives the protein CATPLQCHPLDVAKNIQYF. The chain recombines TRBV27 with TRBJ2-4, with D perhaps matching TRBD2 (5 bases). The ends were cut back, 10 bases at V and 0 bases at J, with 28 bases in the middle. Germline CDR1 is MNHEY and CDR2 is SMNVEV (reference sequence). CDR3 length: 19 amino acids.

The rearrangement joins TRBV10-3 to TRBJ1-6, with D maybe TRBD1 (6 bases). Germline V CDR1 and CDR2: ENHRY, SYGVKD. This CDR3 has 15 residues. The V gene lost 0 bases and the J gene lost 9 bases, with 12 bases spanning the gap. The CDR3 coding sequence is TGTGCCATCAGTGAGTCACCAGGGGTACGTTCACCCCTCCACTTT. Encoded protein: CAISESPGVRSPLHF.

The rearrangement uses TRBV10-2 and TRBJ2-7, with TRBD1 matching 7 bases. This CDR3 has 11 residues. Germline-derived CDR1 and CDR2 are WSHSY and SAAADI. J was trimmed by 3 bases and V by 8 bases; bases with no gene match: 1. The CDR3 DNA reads TGCGCCAGCGGGACAGTCTACGAGCAGTACTTC. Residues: CASGTVYEQYF.

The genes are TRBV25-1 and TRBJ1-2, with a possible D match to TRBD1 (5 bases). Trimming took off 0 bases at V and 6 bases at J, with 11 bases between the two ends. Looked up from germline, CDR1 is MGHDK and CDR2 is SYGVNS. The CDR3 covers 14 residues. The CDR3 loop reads CASSEYQGANGYTF. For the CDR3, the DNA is TGTGCCAGCAGTGAATATCAAGGGGCGAATGGCTACACCTTC.

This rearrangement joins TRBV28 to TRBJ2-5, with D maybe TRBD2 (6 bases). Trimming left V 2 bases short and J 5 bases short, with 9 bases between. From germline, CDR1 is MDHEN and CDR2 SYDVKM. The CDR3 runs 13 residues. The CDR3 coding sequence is TGTGCCAGCAGTTTAGGAGGGACGGAGACCCAGTACTTC. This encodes CASSLGGTETQYF.

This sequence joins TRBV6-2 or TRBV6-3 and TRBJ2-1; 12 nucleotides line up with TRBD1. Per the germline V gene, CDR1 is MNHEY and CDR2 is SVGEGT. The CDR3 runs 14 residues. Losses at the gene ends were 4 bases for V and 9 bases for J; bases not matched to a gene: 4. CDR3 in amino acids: CASSSPGQGAEQFF. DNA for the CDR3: TGTGCCAGCAGTTCCCCGGGACAGGGGGCTGAGCAGTTCTTC.

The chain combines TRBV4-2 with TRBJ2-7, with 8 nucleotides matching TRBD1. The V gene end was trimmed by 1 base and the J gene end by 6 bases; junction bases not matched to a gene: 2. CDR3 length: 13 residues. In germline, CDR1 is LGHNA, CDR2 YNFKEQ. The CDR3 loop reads CASSQGQGSEQYF. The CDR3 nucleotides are TGTGCCAGCAGCCAAGGACAGGGGAGCGAGCAGTACTTC.